Following are 7 T cell receptor beta chains from one sample sequenced in a study of blood T cell repertoires in COVID-19. TCRdb keeps only in-frame clones here, not all; method: immunoSEQ multiplex PCR. The table records about 69,000 clones, about 90% of them present only once. Sample: peripheral blood. The source of these receptors is a man between 40 and 49 years old with COVID-19, enrolled during active disease.

This clone was seen at least ten times. The genes are TRBV25-1 and TRBJ2-5; D is unresolved. The V gene lost 7 bases and the J gene lost 10 bases, with 13 bases spanning the gap. In germline, CDR1 is MGHDK, CDR2 SYGVNS. CDR3 length: 11 amino acids. The chain's CDR3 is CASTPGDDQYF. Here the CDR3 DNA reads TGTGCCAGCACTCCGGGTGATGACCAGTACTTC.

V usage is TRBV29-1 and J usage is TRBJ2-2; possible D gene TRBD1, 5 bases. This CDR3 region has 13 residues. CDR1 is SQVTM and CDR2 is ANQGSEA in the germline V gene. The V end lost 4 bases, the J end lost 4 bases, and 10 bases lay between the germline ends. CDR3 in amino acids: CSVARGPTGELFF. In DNA form, the CDR3 reads TGCAGCGTTGCTAGGGGCCCCACCGGGGAGCTGTTTTTT.

This clone was seen once. V gene TRBV6-2 or TRBV6-3 combines with J gene TRBJ2-3; D is possibly TRBD2 (6 bases). The CDR3 length is 15 residues. In germline, CDR1 is MNHEY, CDR2 SVGEGT. Between the trimmed V and J ends, which lost 0 bases and 6 bases, there was a span of 13 bases. CDR3 nucleotides: TGTGCCAGCAGTTACTCGCCAGGGAGGACTGATACGCAGTATTTT. Translating it yields CASSYSPGRTDTQYF.

The chain has TRBV5-1 and TRBJ2-3; D gene uncertain. The CDR3 consists of 14 residues. Trimming removed 5 bases from V and 1 base from J, with 11 bases in between. Germline-derived CDR1 and CDR2 are SGHRS and YFSETQ. CDR3 nucleotide sequence: TGCGCCAGCAGACCGTACCAGGGCACAGATACGCAGTATTTT. Amino acids: CASRPYQGTDTQYF.

This clone was seen only a few times. The chain joins TRBV2 to TRBJ2-7; TRBD1 matches 7 bases. CDR1 and CDR2 from the germline V gene are SNHLY and FYNNEI. V gave up 8 bases and J gave up 1 base; unmatched junction bases: 2. The CDR3 is 12 residues long. The CDR3 here is CASADRSYEQYF. The CDR3 DNA reads TGTGCCAGCGCGGACAGGTCCTACGAGCAGTACTTC.

The chain has TRBV5-1 and TRBJ2-3; 10 positions agree with TRBD2. The CDR3 has 19 amino acids. The trim removed 4 bases at V and 5 bases at J, leaving 19 bases unmatched. CDR1 is SGHRS and CDR2 is YFSETQ in the germline V gene. The CDR3 DNA is TGCGCCAGCAGCGCCCGGAAGCGGGGGGGCCCGGGCACACTAGATACGCAGTATTTT. This codes for CASSARKRGGPGTLDTQYF. Drawing the rest from reference TRBV5-1 and TRBJ2-3, the complete variable domain is KAGVTQTPRYLIKTRGQQVTLSCSPISGHRSVSWYQQTPGQGLQFLFEYFSETQRNKGNFPGRFSGRQFSNSRSEMNVSTLELGDSALYLCASSARKRGGPGTLDTQYFGPGTRLTVL.

This rearrangement joins TRBV6-2 or TRBV6-3 to TRBJ1-3, with D possibly being TRBD1 (5 bases). Trimming cost V 2 bases and J 4 bases, with 21 bases left between them. The CDR3 loop spans 18 amino acids. Germline CDR1 reads MNHEY; CDR2 reads SVGEGT. In DNA form, the CDR3 reads TGTGCCAGCAGTTACGAACAGGCGACCTGGGCCGCGGGAAACACCATATATTTT. Amino acid sequence: CASSYEQATWAAGNTIYF.